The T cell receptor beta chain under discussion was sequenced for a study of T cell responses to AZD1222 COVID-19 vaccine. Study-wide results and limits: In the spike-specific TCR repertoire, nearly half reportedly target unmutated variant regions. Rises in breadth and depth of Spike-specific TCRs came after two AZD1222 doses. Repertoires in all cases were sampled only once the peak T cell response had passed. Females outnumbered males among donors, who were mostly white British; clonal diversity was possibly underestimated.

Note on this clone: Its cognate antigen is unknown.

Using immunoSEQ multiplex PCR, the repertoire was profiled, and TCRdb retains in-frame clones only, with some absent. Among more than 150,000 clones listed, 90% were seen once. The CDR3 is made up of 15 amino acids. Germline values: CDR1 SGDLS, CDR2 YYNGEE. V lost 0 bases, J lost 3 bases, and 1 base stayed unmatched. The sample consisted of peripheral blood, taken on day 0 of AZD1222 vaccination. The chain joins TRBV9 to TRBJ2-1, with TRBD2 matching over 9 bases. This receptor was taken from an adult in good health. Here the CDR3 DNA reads TGTGCCAGCAGCGTAGGACTAGCGGACTACAATGAGCAGTTCTTC. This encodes CASSVGLADYNEQFF.